This TCR beta chain was recorded in a study of blood T cell repertoires in COVID-19. Across the study: T cells, B-cell-depleted T cells, or PBMCs supplied cDNA or gDNA.

Original processing notes: Quantification of nucleated cells was approximated via reference gene primer amplification. The data were produced by immunoSEQ multiplex PCR, yet TCRdb's version contains in-frame clones alone and is incomplete. The DNA gave D and trimming, while V, J and clone size come from that table. Found here are some 200,000 clones, more than 75% of them singletons; the top ten hold about 9%. The CDR3 loop spans 15 amino acids. With 0 bases removed from V and 1 base from J, the gap between germline ends came to 9 bases. The germline CDR1 and CDR2 sequences are LNHNV and YYDKDF (reference sequence).

The sequencing sample was made of peripheral blood. The clonotype originates from a woman aged 50 to 65 with active or convalescent COVID-19. This chain connects TRBV15 to TRBJ2-5; D not resolved. CDR3 DNA: TGTGCCACCAGCAGAGACCCTTCAGGCCAAGAGACCCAGTACTTC. Translating gives CATSRDPSGQETQYF.